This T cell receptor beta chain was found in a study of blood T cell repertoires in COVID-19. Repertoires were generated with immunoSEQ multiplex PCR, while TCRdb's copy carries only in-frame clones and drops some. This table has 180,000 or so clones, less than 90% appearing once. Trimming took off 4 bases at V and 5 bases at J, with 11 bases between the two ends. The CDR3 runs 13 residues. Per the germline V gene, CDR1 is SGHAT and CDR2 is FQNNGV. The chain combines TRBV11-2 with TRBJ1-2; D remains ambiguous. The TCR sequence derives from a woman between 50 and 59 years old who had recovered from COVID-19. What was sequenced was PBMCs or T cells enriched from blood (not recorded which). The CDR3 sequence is CASSSQAGYGYTF. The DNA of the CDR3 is TGTGCCAGCAGCTCCCAGGCTGGGTATGGCTACACCTTC.